Presented here are 32 T cell receptor beta chains from one specimen sequenced in a study of blood T cell repertoires in COVID-19. The data were produced by immunoSEQ multiplex PCR, yet TCRdb's version contains in-frame clones alone and is incomplete. The sample consists of 350,000 to 500,000 clones, about 90% of them appearing once. Input material: peripheral blood. These receptor sequences come from a man between 18 and 29 years old with COVID-19, enrolled during active disease.

The rearrangement uses TRBV6-5 and TRBJ2-7, with 8 nucleotides matching TRBD2. J lost 2 bases, V lost 0 bases, and 6 bases had no gene match. CDR3 size: 16 residues. Per germline, CDR1 MNHEY and CDR2 SVGAGI. In DNA form, the CDR3 reads TGTGCCAGCAGTTACTCGTTAGCGGGGCTAGCCTACGAGCAGTACTTC. Translated, it gives CASSYSLAGLAYEQYF.

In its sample, this clone was seen once. The J gene is TRBJ2-1, the V gene TRBV4-1; 14 bases are a match to TRBD2. J lost 8 bases, V lost 0 bases, and 6 bases had no gene match. CDR1 is MGHRA, CDR2 YSYEKL, per germline. This CDR3 has 17 residues. CDR3 protein: CASSQDKGLAGAYEQFF. The CDR3 coding sequence is TGCGCCAGCAGCCAAGATAAGGGACTAGCGGGAGCCTATGAGCAGTTCTTC.

The CDR3 here is CASSDQTGGADGYTF. The CDR3 DNA sequence: TGTGCCAGCAGTGATCAAACAGGGGGCGCGGACGGCTACACCTTC. The chain is built from TRBV6-1 and TRBJ1-2; TRBD1 matches 9 bases. Trimming took 3 bases from V and 8 from J; bases not matched to a gene: 10. This CDR3 comprises 15 residues. Germline loops: CDR1 MNHNS, CDR2 SASEGT.

The rearrangement links TRBV9 to TRBJ2-1; 11 bases agree with TRBD2. The J segment lost 3 bases and the V segment lost 4 bases, leaving 6 bases of the junction unmatched. This CDR3 is 16 amino acids long. CDR1 is SGDLS, CDR2 YYNGEE, per germline. CDR3 nucleotides: TGTGCCAGCAGCTTATCCGGGACTAGCGGCTACAATGAGCAGTTCTTC. It codes for CASSLSGTSGYNEQFF.

This clone turned up a few times. The chain carries TRBV12-3 or TRBV12-4 and TRBJ2-7, with a possible D match to TRBD1 (5 bases). The CDR3 totals 13 residues. V lost 6 bases and J lost 4, with 13 bases in between. The CDR3 is CASRDTLGYEQYF. CDR3 DNA: TGTGCCAGCAGGGACACCCTGGGATACGAGCAGTACTTC.

This sequence joins TRBV3-1 (or the pseudogene TRBV3-2) and TRBJ1-1, with D possibly TRBD1 on 6 matching bases. The V end lost 0 bases, the J end lost 1 base, and 12 bases lay between the germline ends. The length of the CDR3 is 16 residues. CDR1 is LGHDT and CDR2 is YNNKEL in the germline V gene (reference sequence). CDR3 protein: CASSQDWGTSNTEAFF. The DNA for the CDR3 is TGTGCCAGCAGCCAAGATTGGGGGACATCGAACACTGAAGCTTTCTTT.

The chain links TRBV7-9 to TRBJ1-1; TRBD1 is a possible D gene (6 bases). Trimming shortened V by 2 bases and J by 5 bases, and 15 bases separated the two germline ends. The CDR3 extends over 15 amino acids. Per germline, CDR1 SEHNR and CDR2 FQNEAQ (reference sequence). CDR3 loop: CASSLFEGVGTEAFF. The CDR3 DNA sequence: TGTGCCAGCAGCTTATTTGAGGGGGTCGGTACTGAAGCTTTCTTT.

This clone occurred once. The rearrangement uses TRBV19 and TRBJ1-5; TRBD1 matches at 9 bases. Germline CDR1 and CDR2: LNHDA and SQIVND (reference sequence). V shed 6 bases, J shed 7 bases, and the junction held 7 bases outside the gene matches. CDR3 length equals 14 residues. CDR3 sequence (DNA): TGTGCCAGTAGACCCGGGACAGGGCTGCAGCCCCAGCATTTT. This translates into CASRPGTGLQPQHF.

In regard to this clone: This could be a read error, since a much larger clone is one nucleotide away. The rearrangement joins TRBV6-5 to TRBJ2-1, with D uncertain. Trimming took off 5 bases at V and 4 bases at J, with 3 bases between the two ends. Germline V gives CDR1 MNHEY, CDR2 SVGAGI. This CDR3 contains 11 residues. CDR3 sequence: CASSLYNEQFF. DNA for the CDR3: TGTGCCAGCAGTCTATACAATGAGCAGTTCTTC.

The chain recombines TRBV7-6 with TRBJ2-1; 9 bases match TRBD2. Germline lookup yields CDR1 SGHVS and CDR2 FNYEAQ. The CDR3 has 17 amino acids. The trim removed 4 bases at V and 6 bases at J, leaving 13 bases unmatched. CDR3: CASSYPRGGFGSNEQFF. The DNA of the CDR3 is TGTGCCAGCAGCTACCCGCGGGGGGGCTTCGGTAGCAATGAGCAGTTCTTC.

The CDR3 bases are TGTGCCAGCAGCTTACGAGGCGGTGGTGGGAGCTCCTATAATTCACCCCTCCACTTT. Protein sequence: CASSLRGGGGSSYNSPLHF. The V and J genes are TRBV11-2 and TRBJ1-6, with D unresolved. Per the germline V gene, CDR1 is SGHAT and CDR2 is FQNNGV. This CDR3 has 19 residues. V lost 2 bases, J lost 0 bases, and 17 bases lay in between.

This clone was seen a single time. This sequence joins TRBV19 and TRBJ1-6; D is perhaps TRBD1 (6 bases). CDR3 size: 13 residues. The germline V gene has CDR1 LNHDA and CDR2 SQIVND (reference sequence). Trimming left V 8 bases short and J 6 bases short, with 11 bases between. The CDR3, as DNA: TGTGCCAGTGCCTCCAGGGGTAATTCACCCCTCCACTTT. Amino acids: CASASRGNSPLHF. The entire variable domain, with the rest obtained from reference TRBV19 and TRBJ1-6, is as follows: DGGITQSPKYLFRKEGQNVTLSCEQNLNHDAMYWYRQDPGQGLRLIYYSQIVNDFQKGDIAEGYSVSREKKESFPLTVTSAQKNPTAFYLCASASRGNSPLHFGNGTRLTVT.

CDR3 sequence reads: CASSLGAGGSYNEQFF. CDR3 nucleotides: TGTGCCAGCAGCTTAGGAGCGGGGGGTTCCTACAATGAGCAGTTCTTC. The chain carries TRBV11-3 and TRBJ2-1; the match to TRBD2 covers 9 bases. V lost 1 base, J lost 1 base, and 2 bases stayed unmatched. The CDR3 contains 16 residues. The V gene's germline CDR1 is SGHNT and CDR2 YENEEA.

The V call is TRBV6-6, the J call TRBJ2-3, with 10 bases identical to TRBD2. The CDR3 spans 15 residues. CDR1 and CDR2 (germline): MNHNY, SVGAGI (reference sequence). After removal of 6 bases from V and 0 bases from J, the junction contained 3 bases not matched to a gene. CDR3 sequence: CASRTLAGSTDTQYF. CDR3 bases: TGTGCCAGCAGGACACTAGCGGGGAGCACAGATACGCAGTATTTT.

The CDR3 DNA reads TGTGCCAGCAGGATGACAGGGGCCTACGAGCAGTACTTC. Its translation is CASRMTGAYEQYF. The chain links TRBV5-4 to TRBJ2-7; 8 bases map to TRBD1. The J segment lost 2 bases and the V segment lost 5 bases, leaving 3 bases of the junction unmatched. The CDR3 totals 13 residues. Germline V CDR1 and CDR2: SGHNT, YYREEE (reference sequence).

The chain combines TRBV11-3 with TRBJ2-3; the D is unclear. The CDR3 extends over 16 amino acids. V dropped 4 bases and J dropped 2 bases, with 16 bases sitting between them. Per the germline V gene, CDR1 is SGHNT and CDR2 is YENEEA. The CDR3 reads CASSSRRNRNTDTQYF. As DNA, the CDR3 is TGTGCCAGCAGCTCCCGCCGTAACAGAAACACAGATACGCAGTATTTT.

V is TRBV9 and J is TRBJ1-4; D is perhaps TRBD1 (6 bases). Germline V gene data show CDR1 as SGDLS and CDR2 as YYNGEE. V lost 0 bases, J lost 3 bases, and 9 bases lay in between. This CDR3 has 15 residues. The CDR3 reads CASSVGWGPNEKLFF. The CDR3 DNA is TGTGCCAGCAGCGTAGGTTGGGGGCCTAATGAAAAACTGTTTTTT.

This clone was seen once. The genes are TRBV4-1 and TRBJ1-1; no firm D call. The length of the CDR3 is 15 residues. V gave up 0 bases and J gave up 5 bases, with 13 bases separating them. Germline CDR1 reads MGHRA; CDR2 reads YSYEKL. CDR3 coding DNA: TGCGCCAGCAGCCAAGACTCCCGGGGTAAGACTGAAGCTTTCTTT. The encoded protein is CASSQDSRGKTEAFF.

Points on this clone: A read error may be the cause here, since a much bigger clone is one base away. This chain uses TRBV7-9 with TRBJ2-7, with 10 bases aligning to TRBD1. This CDR3 is built from 14 residues. Per germline, CDR1 SEHNR and CDR2 FQNEAQ (reference sequence). V trimming: 5 bases; J trimming: 0 bases; junction bases outside the gene matches: 1. CDR3 sequence (DNA): TGTGCCAGCAGCCGGACAGGGGGCTCCTACGAGCAGTACTTC. It encodes CASSRTGGSYEQYF.

The chain joins TRBV3-1 (or the pseudogene TRBV3-2) to TRBJ2-7; a weak D match, TRBD2 (5 bases). The ends were cut back, 5 bases at V and 4 bases at J, with 12 bases in the middle. This CDR3 has 13 residues. In germline, CDR1 is LGHDT, CDR2 YNNKEL (reference sequence). The CDR3 protein is CASSTYGVYEQYF. For the CDR3, the DNA is TGTGCCAGCAGCACCTACGGGGTTTACGAGCAGTACTTC.

J is TRBJ1-1 and V is TRBV9; 7 bases map to TRBD1. Germline CDR1 reads SGDLS; CDR2 reads YYNGEE. V was clipped by 0 bases and J by 5 bases; unmatched bases: 7. The CDR3 is made up of 15 amino acids. CDR3 in amino acids: CASSVGAGGRTEAFF. The CDR3 nucleotides read TGTGCCAGCAGCGTAGGGGCAGGGGGGAGAACTGAAGCTTTCTTT.

This chain uses TRBV9 with TRBJ2-3; D is possibly TRBD2 (6 bases). Germline V gene data show CDR1 as SGDLS and CDR2 as YYNGEE. There are 17 residues in the CDR3. V lost 3 bases, J lost 0 bases, and 17 bases lay in between. CDR3 sequence reads: CASSAERAAGSTDTQYF. CDR3 nucleotides: TGTGCCAGCAGCGCAGAGAGAGCGGCGGGGAGCACAGATACGCAGTATTTT.

A few counts support this clone. V gene TRBV25-1 combines with J gene TRBJ2-2, with 11 bases lining up with TRBD2. After removal of 3 bases from V and 7 bases from J, the junction contained 10 bases not matched to a gene. This CDR3 has 17 residues. Germline CDR1 is MGHDK and CDR2 is SYGVNS. CDR3 in DNA: TGTGCCAGCAGTGAGAATAGCGGGAGGGCCGGGAACGGGGAGCTGTTTTTT. Translated: CASSENSGRAGNGELFF.

This clone was picked up many times. J is TRBJ2-1 and V is TRBV19, with 10 bases lining up with TRBD2. CDR3 length: 13 residues. Germline CDR1 is LNHDA and CDR2 is SQIVND (reference sequence). V lost 4 bases and J lost 14; bases outside the gene matches: 8. This chain's CDR3 is CASSNSDLAGEFF. CDR3 bases: TGTGCCAGTAGTAACAGCGACCTAGCGGGAGAGTTCTTC.

The chain couples TRBV28 to TRBJ1-2; 9 nucleotides match TRBD1. The CDR3 contains 21 residues. Germline CDR1 is MDHEN and CDR2 is SYDVKM. V lost 3 bases, J lost 0 bases, and 20 bases stayed unmatched. CDR3 loop: CASSFGAKTGGMPLANYGYTF. CDR3 in DNA: TGTGCCAGCAGTTTCGGGGCGAAGACAGGGGGTATGCCCTTGGCTAACTATGGCTACACCTTC.

The CDR3 loop is CATSRTLAGGREELFF. CDR3 nucleotide sequence: TGTGCCACCAGCAGGACACTAGCGGGGGGGCGTGAGGAGCTGTTTTTT. V and J are TRBV15 and TRBJ2-2; 13 positions agree with TRBD2. CDR1 and CDR2 (germline): LNHNV, YYDKDF (reference sequence). Germline trimming cut 3 bases from V and 10 bases from J; bases unmatched to any gene: 8. This CDR3 is built from 16 residues.

The rearrangement joins TRBV18 to TRBJ1-3; the D gene is possibly TRBD1 (5 bases). The germline gives CDR1 KGHSH, CDR2 LQKENI. There are 16 residues in the CDR3. V lost 3 bases to trimming and J lost 0 bases, with 12 bases between them. The DNA for the CDR3 is TGTGCCAGCTCACCGGGGGGAAAGAGCTCTGGAAACACCATATATTTT. Protein sequence: CASSPGGKSSGNTIYF. The variable domain in full, with the rest retrieved from reference TRBV18 and TRBJ1-3, is NAGVMQNPRHLVRRRGQEARLRCSPMKGHSHVYWYRQLPEEGLKFMVYLQKENIIDESGMPKERFSAEFPKEGPSILRIQQVVRGDSAAYFCASSPGGKSSGNTIYFGEGSWLTVV.

This clone was seen just once. The V call is TRBV5-4, the J call TRBJ1-1, with D possibly matching TRBD1 (5 bases). Germline values: CDR1 SGHNT, CDR2 YYREEE (reference sequence). CDR3 length: 14 residues. V was trimmed by 0 bases and J by 3 bases, leaving 9 bases between them. CDR3 nucleotides: TGTGCCAGCAGCTTGGGGGGCGACTACACTGAAGCTTTCTTT. As protein: CASSLGGDYTEAFF.

The rearrangement joins TRBV7-2 to TRBJ2-3, with a tentative D call TRBD2 (6 bases). Per germline, CDR1 SGHTA and CDR2 FQGNSA. The CDR3 loop spans 14 amino acids. V lost 5 bases and J lost 4, with 13 bases in between. The CDR3 spells CASSLGSEADTQYF. The CDR3 DNA reads as TGTGCCAGCAGCCTCGGGAGCGAAGCAGATACGCAGTATTTT.

As to this clone: Other DNA sequences in this sample translate to the same CDR3. V is TRBV5-4 and J is TRBJ2-3; 11 positions match TRBD1. Germline trimming cut 3 bases from V and 1 base from J; bases unmatched to any gene: 1. This CDR3 has 15 amino acids. Germline CDR1 reads SGHNT; CDR2 reads YYREEE (reference sequence). The CDR3 coding sequence is TGTGCCAGCAGCTCGGGACAGGGGGGCACAGATACGCAGTATTTT. Its translation: CASSSGQGGTDTQYF.

The chain carries TRBV5-4 and TRBJ1-1, with no clear D. This CDR3 is built from 14 residues. Germline V gives CDR1 SGHNT, CDR2 YYREEE (reference sequence). V was cut by 8 bases and J by 1 base, with 15 bases left in between. The CDR3 reads CASTRRLGNTEAFF. Here the CDR3 DNA reads TGTGCCAGTACGCGTCGTCTAGGGAACACTGAAGCTTTCTTT. The entire variable domain, with the rest obtained from reference TRBV5-4 and TRBJ1-1, is as follows: ETGVTQSPTHLIKTRGQQVTLRCSSQSGHNTVSWYQQALGQGPQFIFQYYREEENGRGNFPPRFSGLQFPNYSSELNVNALELDDSALYLCASTRRLGNTEAFFGQGTRLTVV.

This clone appeared once. V and J are TRBV28 and TRBJ1-6; TRBD1 matches 9 bases. The CDR3 covers 16 residues. Looked up from germline, CDR1 is MDHEN and CDR2 is SYDVKM. With V trimmed by 7 bases and J by 0 bases, 4 bases remained unmatched. The CDR3 spells CASTLTGGSYNSPLHF. Written as DNA, the CDR3 is TGTGCCAGCACCCTGACAGGGGGCTCCTATAATTCACCCCTCCACTTT. The full variable domain, its missing parts supplied by reference TRBV28 and TRBJ1-6, is DVKVTQSSRYLVKRTGEKVFLECVQDMDHENMFWYRQDPGLGLRLIYFSYDVKMKEKGDIPEGYSVSREKKERFSLILESASTNQTSMYLCASTLTGGSYNSPLHFGNGTRLTVT.